A single sample gave rise to the 22 T cell receptor beta chains below, sequenced in a study of blood T cell repertoires in COVID-19. The assay was immunoSEQ multiplex PCR, and TCRdb's table has in-frame clones only and misses some. The profile shows roughly 100,000 clones, around 81% of them singletons. What was sequenced was peripheral blood. All receptors derive from a man older than 75 with COVID-19, enrolled during active disease.

This clone was counted a single time. This chain connects TRBV18 to TRBJ2-7, with a tentative D call TRBD1 (7 bases). This CDR3 has 15 amino acids. Germline CDR1 reads KGHSH; CDR2 reads LQKENI. V lost 1 base and J 1 base, leaving 11 bases between the germline ends. The CDR3 here is CASSPRSGGSYEQYF. The DNA of the CDR3 is TGTGCCAGCTCACCACGGTCAGGGGGGTCCTACGAGCAGTACTTC.

V gene TRBV28 combines with J gene TRBJ1-4; D ambiguous. Germline CDR1 MDHEN, CDR2 SYDVKM. CDR3 size: 15 residues. V was shortened by 2 bases and J by 3 bases, with 10 bases between the two germline ends. CDR3 sequence: CASSLVGRANEKLFF. CDR3 bases: TGTGCCAGCAGTTTAGTGGGGAGGGCTAATGAAAAACTGTTTTTT.

This chain links TRBV10-1 with TRBJ2-1; 9 bases map to TRBD1. The germline gives CDR1 WNHNN, CDR2 SYGVQD (reference sequence). The CDR3 spans 15 residues. V was clipped by 6 bases and J by 0 bases; unmatched bases: 3. The CDR3 bases are TGCGCCAGCAGCCCGGACAGGGGCTCCTACAATGAGCAGTTCTTC. Protein sequence: CASSPDRGSYNEQFF.

The chain employs TRBV7-3 and TRBJ1-1; TRBD1 agrees at 7 bases. The ends lost 6 bases at V and 3 bases at J; junction bases unmatched: 16. This CDR3 is built from 17 residues. From germline, CDR1 is SGHTA and CDR2 FQGTGA. The CDR3: CASSPGTAPFGDTEAFF. The CDR3 DNA reads TGTGCCAGCAGTCCCGGGACAGCGCCTTTCGGGGACACTGAAGCTTTCTTT.

The gene calls are TRBV5-1 and TRBJ2-3; D is possibly TRBD2 (6 bases). V lost 1 base and J lost 3, with 12 bases in between. Germline V gives CDR1 SGHRS, CDR2 YFSETQ. The CDR3 runs 15 residues. The CDR3 sequence is CASSLMGGETDTQYF. CDR3 DNA sequence: TGCGCCAGCAGCTTGATGGGCGGGGAGACAGATACGCAGTATTTT.

This clone was observed a few times. The chain carries TRBV6-2 or TRBV6-3 and TRBJ1-1; no clear D gene. The CDR3 runs 16 residues. V lost 4 bases to trimming and J lost 0 bases, with 15 bases between them. The germline V gene encodes CDR1 MNHEY and CDR2 SVGEGT. The CDR3 region is CASSFTSSRMNTEAFF. For the CDR3, the DNA is TGTGCCAGCAGTTTTACTAGTTCCCGGATGAACACTGAAGCTTTCTTT.

The chain carries TRBV7-2 and TRBJ2-7, with no clear D. CDR1 is SGHTA, CDR2 FQGNSA, per germline. The CDR3 has 13 amino acids. Trimming cost V 1 base and J 2 bases, with 6 bases left between them. CDR3 nucleotide sequence: TGTGCCAGCAGCTTAGGTACAGCCTACGAGCAGTACTTC. Translating it yields CASSLGTAYEQYF.

The chain links TRBV12-3 or TRBV12-4 to TRBJ1-5; D is perhaps TRBD1 (6 bases). The CDR3 has 13 amino acids. Trimming shortened V by 5 bases and J by 8 bases, and 13 bases separated the two germline ends. The CDR3 DNA sequence: TGTGCCAGCAGTCACAGGGAGAACGAGCCCCAGCATTTT. Residues: CASSHRENEPQHF.

This clone has more than one count but fewer than ten. J is TRBJ1-1 and V is TRBV2, with 9 positions matching TRBD1. Germline loops: CDR1 SNHLY, CDR2 FYNNEI. CDR3 length: 16 residues. V lost 4 bases to trimming and J lost 0 bases; unmatched junction nucleotides: 6. CDR3 in DNA: TGTGCCAGCAGTGTCGGACAGGGGATTTTGAACACTGAAGCTTTCTTT. This translates into CASSVGQGILNTEAFF.

The V gene is TRBV29-1, the J gene TRBJ1-2; D not certain. CDR3 length: 14 residues. V dropped 7 bases and J dropped 3 bases, with 18 bases sitting between them. Germline lookup yields CDR1 SQVTM and CDR2 ANQGSEA. CDR3 protein: CSAQGRGTDYGYTF. The CDR3 DNA follows: TGCAGCGCCCAAGGTCGGGGTACCGACTATGGCTACACCTTC. Using reference TRBV29-1 and TRBJ1-2 for the parts outside the CDR3, the full variable domain is SAVISQKPSRDICQRGTSLTIQCQVDSQVTMMFWYRQQPGQSLTLIATANQGSEATYESGFVIDKFPISRPNLTFSTLTVSNMSPEDSSIYLCSAQGRGTDYGYTFGSGTRLTVV.

This clone appeared a single time. V is TRBV4-1 and J is TRBJ2-2; 13 positions agree with TRBD2. CDR1 and CDR2 from the germline V gene are MGHRA and YSYEKL. V dropped 4 bases and J dropped 0; count of bases not matched to a gene: 2. CDR3 size: 17 residues. This CDR3 reads CASSRGLAGPNTGELFF. CDR3 nucleotides: TGCGCCAGCAGCCGGGGACTAGCGGGACCGAACACCGGGGAGCTGTTTTTT.

The chain links TRBV27 to TRBJ2-7; D might be TRBD1 (6 bases). Trimming cost V 6 bases and J 3 bases, with 12 bases left between them. The CDR3 runs 13 residues. Germline loops: CDR1 MNHEY, CDR2 SMNVEV (reference sequence). CDR3 coding DNA: TGTGCCAGCAGGGAAGGACAGCTCTACGAGCAGTACTTC. Translating it yields CASREGQLYEQYF.

J is TRBJ2-5 and V is TRBV2, with 10 bases fitting TRBD2. Germline loops: CDR1 SNHLY, CDR2 FYNNEI. V lost 0 bases and J lost 3; bases outside the gene matches: 4. There are 16 residues in the CDR3. The CDR3 protein is CASSEARTSGKETQYF. In nucleotides, the CDR3 is TGTGCCAGCAGTGAAGCCCGGACTAGCGGAAAAGAGACCCAGTACTTC.

The rearrangement joins TRBV6-4 to TRBJ2-2; tentative D call: TRBD2 (6 bases). The germline V and J ends were trimmed by 5 bases and 7 bases, with 14 bases remaining between them. Germline values: CDR1 MRHNA, CDR2 SNTAGT. The CDR3 loop spans 14 amino acids. Written as DNA, the CDR3 is TGTGCCAGCAGTCCCAGGGCGGGGATCGGGGAGCTGTTTTTT. It encodes CASSPRAGIGELFF.

This chain links TRBV3-1 (or the pseudogene TRBV3-2) with TRBJ1-5; D may be TRBD1 (5 bases). CDR1 is LGHDT, CDR2 YNNKEL, per germline (reference sequence). V gave up 4 bases and J gave up 4 bases, with 17 bases separating them. The CDR3 contains 16 residues. CDR3 bases: TGTGCCAGCAGCCCATCCGACTCCGGGGGTAATCAGCCCCAGCATTTT. This encodes CASSPSDSGGNQPQHF.

The V call is TRBV6-5, the J call TRBJ2-7; D is unresolved. The CDR3 is made up of 13 amino acids. Germline V gene sequence: CDR1 MNHEY, CDR2 SVGAGI. V was cut by 3 bases and J by 6 bases, with 12 bases left in between. The CDR3 nucleotides read TGTGCCAGCAGTTATTTCGGTCTACGCGAGCAGTACTTC. Residues: CASSYFGLREQYF.

The CDR3 nucleotides are TGTGCCAGCAGTTTATCCCGGGACAGGGTAAATGAAAAACTGTTTTTT. This translates into CASSLSRDRVNEKLFF. This chain links TRBV27 with TRBJ1-4; 9 bases are shared with TRBD1. Losses at the gene ends were 0 bases for V and 5 bases for J; bases not matched to a gene: 4. The CDR3 loop spans 16 amino acids. The V gene's germline CDR1 is MNHEY and CDR2 SMNVEV (reference sequence).

This clone was counted a few times. This sequence joins TRBV6-6 and TRBJ2-7, with 9 bases aligning to TRBD1. Germline V gene lookup returns CDR1 MNHNY and CDR2 SVGAGI (reference sequence). V dropped 4 bases and J dropped 6; count of bases not matched to a gene: 7. The CDR3 has 14 residues. The CDR3 bases are TGTGCCAGCAGTTCGGGACAGGGTTTTGGCGAGCAGTACTTC. Translating gives CASSSGQGFGEQYF.

The chain joins TRBV2 to TRBJ1-2, with 9 bases identical to TRBD1. CDR1 and CDR2 (germline): SNHLY, FYNNEI. The CDR3 has 17 amino acids. V lost 5 bases, J lost 2 bases, and 12 bases stayed unmatched. CDR3 coding DNA: TGTGCCAGCAGTCCCTTTACGACAGGGGGAAAAAACTATGGCTACACCTTC. Protein sequence: CASSPFTTGGKNYGYTF.

This chain uses TRBV6-5 with TRBJ1-2; 8 nucleotides align to TRBD1. Trimming took 0 bases from V and 7 from J; bases not matched to a gene: 10. This CDR3 contains 16 residues. Per the germline V gene, CDR1 is MNHEY and CDR2 is SVGAGI. The CDR3: CASSYSVRGRLSGYTF. The CDR3 DNA reads as TGTGCCAGCAGTTACTCGGTCAGGGGGCGTTTAAGTGGCTACACCTTC.

This chain uses TRBV6-6 with TRBJ2-5; 7 nucleotides match TRBD1. CDR1 MNHNY and CDR2 SVGAGI come from the germline V gene (reference sequence). The CDR3 is 14 residues long. J was trimmed by 5 bases and V by 4 bases; bases with no gene match: 7. DNA of the CDR3: TGTGCCAGCAGTTTGGGGCAGGGGGTGGAGACCCAGTACTTC. It translates to CASSLGQGVETQYF.

This chain connects TRBV7-8 to TRBJ1-6; TRBD1 matches 10 bases. Looked up from germline, CDR1 is SGHVS and CDR2 is FQNEAQ. There are 19 residues in the CDR3. The J segment lost 5 bases and the V segment lost 4 bases, leaving 14 bases of the junction unmatched. The CDR3 loop is CASSSSARTGGRNNSPLHF. The CDR3 DNA follows: TGTGCCAGCAGCTCGTCGGCAAGGACAGGGGGACGAAATAATTCACCCCTCCACTTT.